These 5 T cell receptor beta chains were all obtained from the same sample, sequenced in a study of beta chain features in type 1 diabetes. Their antigen targets remain unknown. Study results and limitations: People with Type 1 diabetes carried modestly yet significantly shorter TCRB CDR3s in all four CD4+ subsets.

Expressed TCRB transcripts got sequenced, as all isolated RNA was reverse transcribed. Using immunoSEQ multiplex PCR, the repertoire was profiled, and TCRdb retains in-frame clones only, with some absent. The repertoire holds some 640,000 clones, over 12% seen once, with 0.04% in the top ten. The sample comprised naive CD4+ T cells from blood. Every receptor here comes from a man between 18 and 29 years old with type 1 diabetes.

V usage is TRBV7-8 and J usage is TRBJ1-1, with TRBD1 identical over 11 bases. V was clipped by 5 bases and J by 5 bases; unmatched bases: 7. Per the germline V gene, CDR1 is SGHVS and CDR2 is FQNEAQ. This CDR3 region has 15 residues. CDR3 sequence: CASSLGQGASTEAFF. The DNA for the CDR3 is TGTGCCAGCAGCCTAGGACAGGGGGCCTCGACTGAAGCTTTCTTT. Based on the CDR3 plus reference TRBV7-8 and TRBJ1-1, the full variable domain is GAGVSQSPRYKVAKRGQDVALRCDPISGHVSLFWYQQALGQGPEFLTYFQNEAQLDKSGLPSDRFFAERPEGSVSTLKIQRTQQEDSAVYLCASSLGQGASTEAFFGQGTRLTVV.

The rearrangement joins TRBV19 to TRBJ2-4, with D possibly TRBD1 on 6 matching bases. CDR1 and CDR2 (germline): LNHDA, SQIVND (reference sequence). This CDR3 region has 14 residues. V was pared by 6 bases and J by 8 bases, with 17 bases between. The CDR3, as DNA: TGTGCCAGTAGAGTAGAAGGGGGTCGGGACATTCAGTACTTC. Protein product: CASRVEGGRDIQYF. Supplemented by reference TRBV19 and TRBJ2-4, the full variable domain reads DGGITQSPKYLFRKEGQNVTLSCEQNLNHDAMYWYRQDPGQGLRLIYYSQIVNDFQKGDIAEGYSVSREKKESFPLTVTSAQKNPTAFYLCASRVEGGRDIQYFGAGTRLSVL.

Remarks on this clone: The same CDR3 is also encoded by other DNA sequences in this sample. The genes are TRBV5-4 and TRBJ1-2; 11 nucleotides line up with TRBD1. The germline gives CDR1 SGHNT, CDR2 YYREEE (reference sequence). The CDR3 sequence is 14 residues long. The junction had 1 base not matched to a gene; V was cut back by 4 bases and J by 2 bases. In nucleotides, the CDR3 is TGTGCCAGCAGCGGGGACAGGGGGAACTATGGCTACACCTTC. Its translation: CASSGDRGNYGYTF.

The CDR3: CASSLLAGSYNEQFF. The CDR3 DNA is TGTGCCAGTAGCCTACTAGCGGGCTCCTACAATGAGCAGTTCTTC. J is TRBJ2-1 and V is TRBV19; 9 bases map to TRBD2. Trimming removed 6 bases from V and 0 bases from J; junction bases left unmatched: 3. Per the germline V gene, CDR1 is LNHDA and CDR2 is SQIVND (reference sequence). The CDR3 spans 15 residues.

This clone was seen more than once but under ten times. V is TRBV4-3 and J is TRBJ2-1; D is unclear. Germline CDR1 is LGHNA and CDR2 is YSLEER. The V end was cut by 1 base, the J end by 3 bases, with 10 bases between. This CDR3 is built from 15 residues. The CDR3 coding sequence is TGCGCCAGCAGCCAAGGGTTAGCTCTCTACAATGAGCAGTTCTTC. Translated: CASSQGLALYNEQFF.